The 7 T cell receptor beta chains listed next were all sequenced from one sample in a study of post-analysis software for immune sequencing data. Presence of unique molecular identifiers characterized the TCR beta cDNA libraries. TCRdb called the PCR reads again in MiXCR, with one record for every CDR3 protein. This table has about 770,000 distinct CDR3 sequences, 40% to 55% appearing once. These receptors have no known antigen. Findings and limits, study-wide: Among roughly 5 TRBV segments more frequent in patients than controls were TRBV5-6, TRBV5-1 and TRBV20-1.

The sequenced sample consisted of blood. All receptors derive from a girl between 10 and 17 years old with multiple sclerosis.

The rearrangement links TRBV7-9 to TRBJ2-5; D is undetermined. Germline CDR1 is SEHNR and CDR2 is FQNEAQ (reference sequence). With 5 bases removed from V and 2 bases from J, the gap between germline ends came to 12 bases. This CDR3 has 14 amino acids. The CDR3 nucleotides read TGTGCCAGCAGCCGGGCGGCCGGACAAGAGACCCAGTACTTC. It encodes CASSRAAGQETQYF.

The chain couples TRBV5-1 to TRBJ2-7; 7 bases agree with TRBD2. The last part of the DNA fits TRBJ2-5 better; the J call may be wrong. Germline V gives CDR1 SGHRS, CDR2 YFSETQ. This CDR3 region has 15 residues. This CDR3 is CASSSPAGEGKTQYF. The CDR3 DNA reads as TGCGCCAGCAGCTCCCCGGCCGGGGAGGGAAAGACCCAGTACTTC.

This clonotype was seen repeatedly, ten times or more. Germline and junction disagree at one end, which may indicate a read error. The chain couples TRBV7-7 to TRBJ2-1; the match to TRBD2 covers 15 bases. The germline V gene encodes CDR1 SSHAT and CDR2 FNYEAQ (reference sequence). The CDR3 has 15 residues. Here the CDR3 reads CASSRGTSGRNEQFF. The CDR3 coding sequence is TGTGCTAGCAGCCGCGGGACTAGCGGGAGGAATGAGCAGTTCTTC.

This rearrangement joins TRBV29-1 to TRBJ1-1; 7 nucleotides match TRBD1. After removal of 7 bases from V and 6 bases from J, the junction contained 14 bases not matched to a gene. CDR1 is SQVTM and CDR2 is ANQGSEA in the germline V gene. The CDR3 contains 14 residues. The CDR3 loop reads CSAAGRGLGPEAFF. The DNA of the CDR3 is TGCAGCGCTGCAGGGAGGGGGCTGGGCCCTGAAGCTTTCTTT.

V usage is TRBV9 and J usage is TRBJ2-3; D perhaps matches TRBD1 (6 bases). Germline values: CDR1 SGDLS, CDR2 YYNGEE. This CDR3 has 16 amino acids. V was cut by 0 bases and J by 0 bases, with 11 bases left in between. The CDR3 region has the DNA TGTGCCAGCAGCGTAGTTGGACAGTCTAGCACAGATACGCAGTATTTT. Amino acid sequence: CASSVVGQSSTDTQYF.

The chain employs TRBV20-1 and TRBJ2-1, with 8 nucleotides matching TRBD2. Trimming took 0 bases from V and 8 from J; bases not matched to a gene: 9. The length of the CDR3 is 15 residues. CDR1 and CDR2 from the germline V gene are DFQATT and SNEGSKA (reference sequence). The CDR3 reads CSARDPPAGGHEQFF. As DNA, the CDR3 is TGCAGTGCTAGAGATCCCCCTGCGGGAGGACATGAGCAGTTCTTC.

The chain has TRBV24-1 and TRBJ2-1; D is unclear. V dropped 2 bases and J dropped 6 bases, with 10 bases sitting between them. This CDR3 is 14 amino acids long. Germline CDR1 is KGHDR and CDR2 is SFDVKD. The CDR3 nucleotides read TGTGCCACCAGTGATTCCCTGTTCCGCAATGAGCAGTTCTTC. Translating gives CATSDSLFRNEQFF.